Here is one TCR beta chain with its context. The authors distributed each subset's genomic DNA evenly over several immunoSEQ plates. Produced via immunoSEQ multiplex PCR; TCRdb's table is partial and in-frame only. This repertoire shows 550,000 to 850,000 clones, roughly two thirds found once; its top ten account for around 1.7%. The ends lost 7 bases at V and 4 bases at J; junction bases unmatched: 2. The length of the CDR3 is 13 residues. Germline lookup yields CDR1 MNHEY and CDR2 SMNVEV (reference sequence). This entry belongs to a study of shared clonotypes between healthy human individuals. This chain connects TRBV27 to TRBJ2-2; 8 nucleotides agree with TRBD1. Sequenced: memory CD4+ T cells sorted from blood. The subset: CD45RA-negative fraction. The TCR comes from a woman aged 25 to 39 in good health. In DNA, the CDR3 is TGTGCCAGCACACAGGGGGGCACCGGGGAGCTGTTTTTT. It is translated as CASTQGGTGELFF.